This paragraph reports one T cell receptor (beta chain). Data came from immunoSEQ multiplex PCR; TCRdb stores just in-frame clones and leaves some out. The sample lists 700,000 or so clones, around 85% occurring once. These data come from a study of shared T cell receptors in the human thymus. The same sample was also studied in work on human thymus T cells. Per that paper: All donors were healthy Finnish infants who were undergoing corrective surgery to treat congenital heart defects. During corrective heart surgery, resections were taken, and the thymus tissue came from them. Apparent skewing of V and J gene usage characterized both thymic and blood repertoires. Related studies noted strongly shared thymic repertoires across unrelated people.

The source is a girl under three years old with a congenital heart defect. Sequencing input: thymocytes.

The CDR3 sequence: CASIDTGTVYGYTF. CDR3 coding DNA: TGTGCCAGTATCGACACCGGGACAGTCTATGGCTACACCTTC. V and J are TRBV19 and TRBJ1-2; 7 bases match TRBD1. CDR3 length: 14 amino acids. The ends lost 7 bases at V and 4 bases at J; junction bases unmatched: 9. Per the germline V gene, CDR1 is LNHDA and CDR2 is SQIVND (reference sequence).